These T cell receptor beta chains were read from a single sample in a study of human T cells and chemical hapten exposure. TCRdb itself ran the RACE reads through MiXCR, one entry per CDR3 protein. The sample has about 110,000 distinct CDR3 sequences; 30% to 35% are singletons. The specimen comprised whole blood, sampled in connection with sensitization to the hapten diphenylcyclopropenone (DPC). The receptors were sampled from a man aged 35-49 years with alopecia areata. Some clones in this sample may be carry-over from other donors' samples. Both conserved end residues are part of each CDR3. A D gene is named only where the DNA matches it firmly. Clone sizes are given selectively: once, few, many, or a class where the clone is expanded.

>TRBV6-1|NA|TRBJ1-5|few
TGTGCCAGCAGTGAAAACTGGGGGACTTCGAGCAATCAGCCCCAGCATTTT
CASSENWGTSSNQPQHF
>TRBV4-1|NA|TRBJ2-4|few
TGCGCCAGCAGCCAAGATCTGGCCATAAACATTCAGTACTTC
CASSQDLAINIQYF
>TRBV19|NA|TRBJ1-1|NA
TGTGCCAGTAGTAACAGGGTGTTAAACACTGAAGCTTTCTTT
CASSNRVLNTEAFF
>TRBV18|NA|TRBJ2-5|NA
TGTGCCAGCTCACCCCAACTTGGGAGGGGGTACCAAGAGACCCAGTACTTC
CASSPQLGRGYQETQYF
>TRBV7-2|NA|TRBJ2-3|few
TGTGCCAGCAGACTAGGACTACGTAGCACAGATACGCAGTATTTT
CASRLGLRSTDTQYF
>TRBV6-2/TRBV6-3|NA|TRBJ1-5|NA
TGTGCCAGCAGTCAGGGTTATAGCAATCAGCCCCAGCATTTT
CASSQGYSNQPQHF
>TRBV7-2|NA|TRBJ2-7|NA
TGTGCCAGCAGCGCACGCCCCGGGCTGGGATCCTACGAGCAGTACTTC
CASSARPGLGSYEQYF
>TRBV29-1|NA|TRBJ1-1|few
TGCAGCGTTGAAAGCGGCAGTGGAAGGCTCACTGAAGCTTTCTTT
CSVESGSGRLTEAFF
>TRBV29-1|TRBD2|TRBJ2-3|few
TGCAGCGTTGCTACTAGCGGGAGCTCCACAGATACGCAGTATTTT
CSVATSGSSTDTQYF
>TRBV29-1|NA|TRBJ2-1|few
TGCAGCGTTGGTGGGACAAGCTACAATGAGCAGTTCTTC
CSVGGTSYNEQFF
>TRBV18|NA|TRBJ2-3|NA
TGTGCCAGCTCACCGGTTGTGACAGTCACAGATACGCAGTATTTT
CASSPVVTVTDTQYF
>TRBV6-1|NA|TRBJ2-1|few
TGTGCCAGCACGGTTCAGGGAGATGAGCAGTTCTTC
CASTVQGDEQFF
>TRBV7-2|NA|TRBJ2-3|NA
TGTGCCAGCAGCTTACTGGCATCTAGCCGTACAGATACGCAGTATTTT
CASSLLASSRTDTQYF
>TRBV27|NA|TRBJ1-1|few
TGTGCCAGCAGTTTCACGATCGCCCATGAAGCTTTCTTT
CASSFTIAHEAFF
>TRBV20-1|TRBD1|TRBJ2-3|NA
TGCAGTGCTCCTAGGGGGCGCACAGATACGCAGTATTTT
CSAPRGRTDTQYF
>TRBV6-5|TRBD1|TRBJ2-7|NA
TGTGCCAGCAGTTGGACAGGGGACTCCTACGAGCAGTACTTC
CASSWTGDSYEQYF
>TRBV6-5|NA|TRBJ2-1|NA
TGTGCCAGCAATCCCAATTATGGAGGGTGGAATGAGCAGTTCTTC
CASNPNYGGWNEQFF
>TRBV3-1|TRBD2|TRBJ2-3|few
TGTGCCAGCAGCCGATCGACTAGCGGGAGGGCCGCAGATACGCAGTATTTT
CASSRSTSGRAADTQYF
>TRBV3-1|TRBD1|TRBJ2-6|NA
TGTGCCAGCAGCCAAGGGGGGACAGGGGGGCTCGGAAGTGGGGCCAACGTCCTGACTTTC
CASSQGGTGGLGSGANVLTF
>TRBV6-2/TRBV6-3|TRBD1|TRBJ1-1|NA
TGTGCCAGCAGTACACGTACAACGGACAGGGGGACTGAAGCTTTCTTT
CASSTRTTDRGTEAFF
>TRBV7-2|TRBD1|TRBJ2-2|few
TGTGCCAGCAGGCAACAGGGGGCGAACACCGGGGAGCTGTTTTTT
CASRQQGANTGELFF
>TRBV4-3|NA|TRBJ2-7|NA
TGCGCCAGCAGCCAAGATCGGAGTTCCTACGAGCAGTACTTC
CASSQDRSSYEQYF